The present TCR beta chain was sequenced within a study of shared clonotypes between healthy human individuals. Study-level background: Each donor's CD8 memory used one plate, CD8 naive two, each CD4 subset three. General observations from the study: The represented genetic and exposure-history diversity was limited by the small number of donors. Generation probability values for non-shared clonotypes were lower than those for clonotypes shared by all four donors. Sharing across a handful of donors was seen in around 5% of naive CD4 clonotypes.

About this clone: Its antigen is unidentified.

Trimming cost V 3 bases and J 0 bases, with 12 bases left between them. Germline V gene lookup returns CDR1 SQVTM and CDR2 ANQGSEA. This CDR3 region has 14 residues. The naive CD8 fraction comprised CD45RO-negative cells positively selected for CCR7 and excluded terminally differentiated effector memory CD45RA+ cells. The assay was immunoSEQ multiplex PCR, and TCRdb's table has in-frame clones only and misses some. The sample has some 2.1 million clones, about 94% seen once. The source of this sequence is a man aged 18 to 30 in good health. Some clones in this sample may be carry-over from other donors' samples. Sequences were obtained from naive CD8+ T cells from PBMCs. The chain employs TRBV29-1 and TRBJ2-7; a possible D gene is TRBD1 (6 bases). CDR3 sequence reads: CSVEGAGHSYEQYF. In DNA form, the CDR3 reads TGCAGCGTTGAGGGGGCAGGTCACTCCTACGAGCAGTACTTC.